This TCR beta chain was retrieved from a study of blood T cell repertoires in COVID-19. Study background: Both acute and convalescent COVID-19 samples were obtained from the United States, Italy and Spain. The cDNA or gDNA used as material had been derived from T cells, B-cell-depleted T cells, or PBMCs.

In the study's own analysis: Reference gene primer amplification in the assay estimated nucleated cell counts. Profiled with immunoSEQ multiplex PCR; TCRdb holds only in-frame clones, not every one. The DNA was the basis for D and trimming; V, J and clone size are from that table. The sample consists of around 230,000 clones, 83% of them appearing once. The CDR3 has 16 residues. From germline, CDR1 is SGHNT and CDR2 YYREEE (reference sequence). Trimming took 4 bases from V and 3 from J; bases not matched to a gene: 11. Sequencing used peripheral blood. The receptor comes from a woman aged 70-85 years with active or convalescent COVID-19. The chain recombines TRBV5-4 with TRBJ2-3; the match to TRBD2 covers 7 bases. CDR3 amino acids: CASSKPGLRLTDTQYF. The CDR3 coding sequence is TGTGCCAGCAGCAAGCCGGGACTACGTTTGACAGATACGCAGTATTTT.